A single sample gave rise to the 27 T cell receptor beta chains below, sequenced in a study of cytomegalovirus exposure and HLA in healthy donors. 13 Jbeta primers and 60 Vbeta primers were used for the PCR. The assay was immunoSEQ multiplex PCR, and TCRdb's table has in-frame clones only and misses some. Here the sample spans about 200,000 clones, 85% to 90% being singletons. The sequenced sample was PBMCs. The receptor set was obtained from a woman under 30 in good health and CMV-seronegative.

The V call is TRBV6-5, the J call TRBJ2-7, with 11 nucleotides matching TRBD1. The CDR3 sequence is 14 residues long. CDR1 MNHEY and CDR2 SVGAGI come from the germline V gene. The trim removed 6 bases at V and 6 bases at J, leaving 7 bases unmatched. The CDR3, as DNA: TGTGCCAGCAGATCTGGACAGGGGGCAAGCGAGCAGTACTTC. It encodes CASRSGQGASEQYF.

The chain uses TRBV6-1 and TRBJ1-5, with TRBD1 as a possible D gene (6 bases). Deletions cut 6 bases from V and 3 bases from J, with 15 bases between. CDR1 MNHNS and CDR2 SASEGT come from the germline V gene. This CDR3 region has 15 residues. CDR3 residues: CASRQGNFHNQPQHF. CDR3 DNA sequence: TGTGCCAGCAGACAGGGTAATTTTCACAATCAGCCCCAGCATTTT.

The J gene is TRBJ2-7, the V gene TRBV6-1, with 10 bases lining up with TRBD2. The CDR3 is made up of 15 amino acids. J gave up 4 bases and V 5 bases, and 8 bases lay outside the gene matches. Germline V gene lookup returns CDR1 MNHNS and CDR2 SASEGT. The CDR3 reads CASSSGLAGEYEQYF. The DNA of the CDR3 is TGTGCCAGCAGTTCGGGTCTAGCGGGAGAGTACGAGCAGTACTTC.

In DNA form, the CDR3 reads TGTGCCAGCAGGACGGGTGGCACTGAAGCTTTCTTT. Protein product: CASRTGGTEAFF. The rearrangement joins TRBV11-3 to TRBJ1-1; D uncertain. Trimming left V 6 bases short and J 4 bases short, with 9 bases between. Germline CDR1 and CDR2: SGHNT and YENEEA. This CDR3 has 12 amino acids.

The chain has TRBV2 and TRBJ1-1; 8 nucleotides agree with TRBD1. V was pared by 10 bases and J by 1 base, with 5 bases of the junction left unmatched. Germline lookup yields CDR1 SNHLY and CDR2 FYNNEI. The CDR3 is made up of 13 amino acids. CDR3 nucleotides: TGTGCCACCCGAGACAGGGGGAACACTGAAGCTTTCTTT. Translation gives CATRDRGNTEAFF.

This chain joins TRBV5-5 and TRBJ2-2, with TRBD1 matching over 8 bases. The germline CDR1 and CDR2 sequences are SGHKS and YYEKEE (reference sequence). J lost 6 bases, V lost 4 bases, and 8 bases had no gene match. CDR3 length: 15 amino acids. This chain's CDR3 is CASSDWTGIAGELFF. The CDR3 bases are TGTGCCAGCAGCGACTGGACAGGGATCGCCGGGGAGCTGTTTTTT.

This clone was counted between two and nine times. The chain carries TRBV7-6 and TRBJ1-2; TRBD1 is a possible D gene (6 bases). V gave up 5 bases and J gave up 4 bases, with 11 bases separating them. The CDR3 has 13 amino acids. Germline V gene data show CDR1 as SGHVS and CDR2 as FNYEAQ. The CDR3 sequence is CASSPRGRYGYTF. CDR3 DNA sequence: TGTGCCAGCAGCCCGCGGGGGCGCTATGGCTACACCTTC.

V gene TRBV5-1 combines with J gene TRBJ1-2, with TRBD1 identical over 7 bases. CDR3 length: 13 amino acids. CDR1 is SGHRS, CDR2 YFSETQ, per germline. With V trimmed by 4 bases and J by 6 bases, 6 bases remained unmatched. The CDR3 DNA follows: TGCGCCAGCAGCCCCGGGACAGCTCATGGCTACACCTTC. Its translation: CASSPGTAHGYTF.

V and J are TRBV5-1 and TRBJ1-6; D gene unclear. This CDR3 region has 15 residues. The V and J ends lost 3 bases and 9 bases respectively, with 16 bases between them. Germline CDR1 is SGHRS and CDR2 is YFSETQ. CDR3 in amino acids: CASSSGSPFGSPLHF. CDR3 coding DNA: TGCGCCAGCAGCTCGGGGTCTCCTTTTGGTTCACCCCTCCACTTT.

The V and J genes are TRBV29-1 and TRBJ1-5, with 7 positions matching TRBD1. CDR1 is SQVTM, CDR2 ANQGSEA, per germline. The trim removed 5 bases at V and 9 bases at J, leaving 7 bases unmatched. CDR3 size: 12 residues. CDR3 loop: CSVRDSLGPQHF. In DNA, the CDR3 is TGCAGCGTTAGGGACAGCCTAGGGCCCCAGCATTTT.

The DNA for the CDR3 is TGTGCCAGCAGCCCCCAGAGCAATCAGCCCCAGCATTTT. It encodes CASSPQSNQPQHF. The chain combines TRBV5-8 with TRBJ1-5, with D unresolved. From germline, CDR1 is SGHTS and CDR2 YDEGEE. V gave up 4 bases and J gave up 1 base, with 6 bases separating them. CDR3 length: 13 amino acids.

The chain employs TRBV5-6 and TRBJ2-5; 7 nucleotides align to TRBD1. V lost 0 bases to trimming and J lost 5 bases; unmatched junction nucleotides: 7. This CDR3 comprises 15 residues. Looked up from germline, CDR1 is SGHDT and CDR2 is YYEEEE. CDR3 coding DNA: TGTGCCAGCAGCTTGGCCACAGGGGCGAGGGAGACCCAGTACTTC. Translation gives CASSLATGARETQYF.

The chain uses TRBV7-9 and TRBJ2-1; 7 positions agree with TRBD2. The trim removed 5 bases at V and 7 bases at J, leaving 11 bases unmatched. The CDR3 spans 15 residues. Germline CDR1 is SEHNR and CDR2 is FQNEAQ (reference sequence). The chain's CDR3 is CASSPPGASGNEQFF. Written as DNA, the CDR3 is TGTGCCAGCAGCCCCCCCGGGGCTAGCGGAAATGAGCAGTTCTTC.

This sequence joins TRBV7-9 and TRBJ2-7; the D gene is possibly TRBD2 (6 bases). V was shortened by 8 bases and J by 2 bases, with 16 bases between the two germline ends. From germline, CDR1 is SEHNR and CDR2 FQNEAQ (reference sequence). CDR3 length: 14 amino acids. CDR3 DNA: TGTGCCAGCGGGCAGGGACTGCACCCCTACGAGCAGTACTTC. Encoded protein: CASGQGLHPYEQYF. The variable domain in full, with the rest retrieved from reference TRBV7-9 and TRBJ2-7, is DTGVSQNPRHKITKRGQNVTFRCDPISEHNRLYWYRQTLGQGPEFLTYFQNEAQLEKSRLLSDRFSAERPKGSFSTLEIQRTEQGDSAMYLCASGQGLHPYEQYFGPGTRLTVT.

The V call is TRBV4-1, the J call TRBJ2-7; the match to TRBD1 covers 7 bases. CDR3 size: 14 residues. Trimming at V came to 4 bases and at J to 2 bases, leaving 5 bases not matched to a gene. Looked up from germline, CDR1 is MGHRA and CDR2 is YSYEKL. The CDR3 sequence: CASSLGTEAYEQYF. CDR3 DNA: TGCGCCAGCAGCCTAGGGACAGAAGCCTACGAGCAGTACTTC.

The gene calls are TRBV2 and TRBJ2-5; 10 bases are a match to TRBD2. Trimming removed 4 bases from V and 5 bases from J; junction bases left unmatched: 10. Germline CDR1 is SNHLY and CDR2 is FYNNEI. CDR3 size: 16 residues. CDR3 coding DNA: TGTGCCAGCAGTGGGGGACTCAGCGGGGGGGTCGAGACCCAGTACTTC. Protein product: CASSGGLSGGVETQYF.

The chain employs TRBV27 and TRBJ2-7, with a weak D call TRBD2 (6 bases). The V and J ends lost 5 bases and 4 bases respectively, with 21 bases between them. Germline CDR1 reads MNHEY; CDR2 reads SMNVEV (reference sequence). This CDR3 spans 16 amino acids. This CDR3 reads CASSPWGGQGSYEQYF. The DNA for the CDR3 is TGTGCCAGCAGTCCTTGGGGAGGACAAGGATCTTACGAGCAGTACTTC.

This chain joins TRBV6-5 and TRBJ1-5; 8 positions agree with TRBD1. The J segment lost 1 base and the V segment lost 6 bases, leaving 5 bases of the junction unmatched. There are 15 residues in the CDR3. Germline CDR1 reads MNHEY; CDR2 reads SVGAGI. The CDR3 DNA reads TGTGCCAGCAGCCGGACAGGGTCCAGCAATCAGCCCCAGCATTTT. This translates into CASSRTGSSNQPQHF.

The chain recombines TRBV4-1 with TRBJ2-2; 10 positions agree with TRBD1. Germline CDR1 is MGHRA and CDR2 is YSYEKL. The CDR3 extends over 16 amino acids. Unmatched junction bases numbered 7, after V lost 2 bases and J lost 7 bases. This CDR3 is CASSQRDRGASGELFF. DNA of the CDR3: TGCGCCAGCAGCCAACGGGACAGGGGAGCGAGCGGGGAGCTGTTTTTT.

The chain recombines TRBV5-1 with TRBJ2-1; 9 bases agree with TRBD2. V trimming: 0 bases; J trimming: 5 bases; junction bases outside the gene matches: 9. The CDR3 sequence is 17 residues long. Germline V gene sequence: CDR1 SGHRS, CDR2 YFSETQ. CDR3 in amino acids: CASSLARGRASDNEQFF. In nucleotides, the CDR3 is TGCGCCAGCAGCTTGGCCCGCGGGAGGGCCTCGGACAATGAGCAGTTCTTC.

This clone has just a few counts. The V and J genes are TRBV30 and TRBJ1-6; weak D call: TRBD1 (6 bases). CDR1 and CDR2 from the germline V gene are GTSNPN and SVGIG (reference sequence). The CDR3 is made up of 16 amino acids. The V end lost 1 base, the J end lost 2 bases, and 12 bases lay between the germline ends. The CDR3 DNA reads TGTGCCTGGAGTGACAGGGTAGGCCCCTATAATTCACCCCTCCACTTT. This translates into CAWSDRVGPYNSPLHF.

This rearrangement joins TRBV5-4 to TRBJ2-7, with D perhaps TRBD1 (5 bases). V lost 0 bases and J lost 0, with 13 bases in between. The V gene's germline CDR1 is SGHNT and CDR2 YYREEE (reference sequence). The CDR3 is 16 residues long. CDR3 sequence: CASSLAVGAISYEQYF. The CDR3 DNA reads as TGTGCCAGCAGCTTGGCGGTTGGGGCTATCTCCTACGAGCAGTACTTC. The full variable domain, completed using reference TRBV5-4 and TRBJ2-7, is ETGVTQSPTHLIKTRGQQVTLRCSSQSGHNTVSWYQQALGQGPQFIFQYYREEENGRGNFPPRFSGLQFPNYSSELNVNALELDDSALYLCASSLAVGAISYEQYFGPGTRLTVT.

The chain has TRBV11-2 and TRBJ1-2; the match to TRBD1 covers 7 bases. V dropped 5 bases and J dropped 2; count of bases not matched to a gene: 5. CDR3 length: 14 residues. Germline lookup yields CDR1 SGHAT and CDR2 FQNNGV. CDR3 sequence: CASSTLTGNYGYTF. The DNA for the CDR3 is TGTGCCAGCAGCACCTTGACAGGGAACTATGGCTACACCTTC.

This clone was recorded only once. This chain links TRBV2 with TRBJ2-3; perhaps TRBD2 as D (7 bases). V was trimmed by 6 bases and J by 2 bases, leaving 9 bases between them. This CDR3 spans 13 amino acids. CDR1 is SNHLY and CDR2 is FYNNEI in the germline V gene. The CDR3: CASRGGLTDTQYF. CDR3 sequence (DNA): TGTGCCAGCAGGGGGGGGCTCACAGATACGCAGTATTTT.

This clone was observed once. The CDR3 region has the DNA TGTGCCGGAAAGACAGGGAACGGAGATACGCAGTATTTT. Protein product: CAGKTGNGDTQYF. The V call is TRBV7-9, the J call TRBJ2-3; TRBD1 matches 7 bases. Germline CDR1 and CDR2: SEHNR and FQNEAQ (reference sequence). The CDR3 is 13 amino acids. J lost 5 bases, V lost 11 bases, and 10 bases had no gene match.

The chain has TRBV5-6 and TRBJ1-1; no firm D call. CDR3 length: 14 amino acids. V was shortened by 5 bases and J by 5 bases, with 16 bases between the two germline ends. Germline CDR1 SGHDT, CDR2 YYEEEE. The CDR3 reads CASRRERRVTEAFF. The CDR3 DNA is TGTGCCAGCAGGCGGGAGAGACGGGTGACTGAAGCTTTCTTT.

This chain links TRBV7-9 with TRBJ2-5; 9 bases line up with TRBD1. Trimming cost V 5 bases and J 4 bases; bases outside gene matches: 8. Germline V gene lookup returns CDR1 SEHNR and CDR2 FQNEAQ (reference sequence). This CDR3 comprises 15 residues. The CDR3 region is CASSPRGQGPETQYF. For the CDR3, the DNA is TGTGCCAGCAGCCCACGGGGACAGGGACCAGAGACCCAGTACTTC. Combining the CDR3 with reference TRBV7-9 and TRBJ2-5 gives the whole variable domain DTGVSQNPRHKITKRGQNVTFRCDPISEHNRLYWYRQTLGQGPEFLTYFQNEAQLEKSRLLSDRFSAERPKGSFSTLEIQRTEQGDSAMYLCASSPRGQGPETQYFGPGTRLLVL.